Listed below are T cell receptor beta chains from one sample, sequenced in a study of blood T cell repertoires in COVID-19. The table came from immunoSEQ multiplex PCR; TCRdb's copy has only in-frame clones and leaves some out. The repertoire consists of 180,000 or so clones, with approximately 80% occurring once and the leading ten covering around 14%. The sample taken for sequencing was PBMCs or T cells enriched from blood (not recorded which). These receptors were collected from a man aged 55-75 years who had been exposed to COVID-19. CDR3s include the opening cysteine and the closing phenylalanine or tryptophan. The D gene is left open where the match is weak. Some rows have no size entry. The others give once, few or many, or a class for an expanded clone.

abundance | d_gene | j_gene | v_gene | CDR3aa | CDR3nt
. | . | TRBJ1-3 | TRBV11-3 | CASRLTGYSGNTIYF | TGTGCCAGCAGACTCACAGGGTACTCTGGAAACACCATATATTTT
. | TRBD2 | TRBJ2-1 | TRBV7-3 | CASSKGAGGALANEQFF | TGTGCCAGCAGCAAAGGGGCGGGAGGGGCGCTTGCCAATGAGCAGTTCTTC
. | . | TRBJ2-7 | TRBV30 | CAWMGRSYEQYF | TGTGCCTGGATGGGCAGGTCCTACGAGCAGTACTTC
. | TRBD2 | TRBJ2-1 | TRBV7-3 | CASSHTSGSKDEQFF | TGTGCCAGCAGCCATACTAGCGGGAGTAAGGATGAGCAGTTCTTC
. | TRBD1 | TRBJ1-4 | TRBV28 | CASSARDSYNEKLFF | TGTGCCAGCAGTGCCCGGGACAGTTATAATGAAAAACTGTTTTTT
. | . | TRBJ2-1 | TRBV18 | CASSQSGPPYNEQFF | TGTGCCAGCTCGCAGAGCGGGCCCCCCTACAATGAGCAGTTCTTC
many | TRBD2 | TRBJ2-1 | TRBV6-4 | CASSDSGTSGSNEQFF | TGTGCCAGCAGTGACTCCGGGACTAGCGGGAGCAATGAGCAGTTCTTC
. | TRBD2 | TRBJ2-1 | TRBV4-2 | CASSLHVRLADNEQFF | TGTGCCAGCAGCCTCCACGTCCGACTAGCGGACAATGAGCAGTTCTTC
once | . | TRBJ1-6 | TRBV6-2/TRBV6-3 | CASSGSSGRNSPLHF | TGTGCCAGCAGCGGCTCATCCGGGAGGAATTCACCCCTCCACTTT
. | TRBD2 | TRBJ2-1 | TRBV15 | CATSREGLAAYNEQFF | TGTGCCACCAGCAGAGAGGGACTAGCGGCCTACAATGAGCAGTTCTTC
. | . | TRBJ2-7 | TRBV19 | CASRIGSQGTYEQYF | TGTGCCAGTAGAATTGGATCGCAGGGAACCTACGAGCAGTACTTC
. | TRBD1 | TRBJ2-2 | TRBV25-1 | CASNDRQGLGLGELFF | TGTGCCAGCAACGACAGACAGGGGTTAGGTTTGGGGGAGCTGTTTTTT
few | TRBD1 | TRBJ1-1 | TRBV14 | CASRLTGVGTEAFF | TGTGCCAGCAGGCTAACAGGGGTGGGAACTGAAGCTTTCTTT
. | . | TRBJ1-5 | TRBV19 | CASSTYQGRDQPQHF | TGTGCCAGTAGTACATACCAGGGCCGCGATCAGCCCCAGCATTTT
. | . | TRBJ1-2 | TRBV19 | CASSIETLYYGYTF | TGTGCCAGTAGTATCGAGACTCTCTACTATGGCTACACCTTC
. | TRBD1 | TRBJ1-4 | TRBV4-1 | CASSQDIPGQPYEKLFF | TGCGCCAGCAGCCAAGACATTCCGGGACAGCCTTATGAAAAACTGTTTTTT
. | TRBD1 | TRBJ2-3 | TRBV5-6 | CASTRDSRTDTQYF | TGTGCCAGCACCCGGGACAGCCGCACAGATACGCAGTATTTT
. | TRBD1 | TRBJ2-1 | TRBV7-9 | CASTRAAGQGYNEQFF | TGTGCCAGCACCCGAGCGGCGGGACAGGGCTACAATGAGCAGTTCTTC
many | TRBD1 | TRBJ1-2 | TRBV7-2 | CASSSDRGHGYTF | TGTGCCAGCAGCTCGGACAGGGGACATGGCTACACCTTC
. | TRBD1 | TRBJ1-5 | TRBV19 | CATGTALNQPQHF | TGTGCCACCGGGACAGCCCTCAATCAGCCCCAGCATTTT
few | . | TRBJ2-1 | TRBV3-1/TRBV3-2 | CASSPGRGLNEQFF | TGTGCCAGCAGCCCGGGGCGGGGTCTCAATGAGCAGTTCTTC
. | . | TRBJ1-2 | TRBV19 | CASSIDRNYGYTF | TGTGCCAGTAGCATCGACAGGAACTATGGCTACACCTTC
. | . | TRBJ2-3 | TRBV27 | CASSDSAAQYF | TGTGCCAGCAGTGACTCAGCGGCGCAGTATTTT
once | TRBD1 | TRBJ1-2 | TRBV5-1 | CASSSPGQTFYGYTF | TGCGCCAGCAGCTCGCCGGGACAGACCTTCTATGGCTACACCTTC
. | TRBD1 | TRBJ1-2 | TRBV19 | CASSPDRGRSYGYTF | TGTGCCAGTAGTCCAGACAGGGGGCGATCCTATGGCTACACCTTC
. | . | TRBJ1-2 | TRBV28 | CASRSPYRVNYGYTF | TGTGCCAGCAGATCTCCGTACAGGGTCAACTATGGCTACACCTTC
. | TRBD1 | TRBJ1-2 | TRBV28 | CASGTGVYGYTF | TGTGCCAGCGGTACAGGGGTCTATGGCTACACCTTC
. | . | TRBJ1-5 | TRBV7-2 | CASSLGGGQAQPQHF | TGTGCCAGCAGCTTAGGGGGAGGTCAAGCTCAGCCCCAGCATTTT